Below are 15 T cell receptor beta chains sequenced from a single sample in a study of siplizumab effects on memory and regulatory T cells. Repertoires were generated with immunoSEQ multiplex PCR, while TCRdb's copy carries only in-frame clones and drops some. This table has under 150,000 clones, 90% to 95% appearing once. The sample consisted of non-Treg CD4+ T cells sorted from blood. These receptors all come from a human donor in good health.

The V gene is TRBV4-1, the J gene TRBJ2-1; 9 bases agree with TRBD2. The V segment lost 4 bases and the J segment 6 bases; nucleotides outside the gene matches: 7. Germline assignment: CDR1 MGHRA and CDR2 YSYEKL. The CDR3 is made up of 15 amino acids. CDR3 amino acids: CASSLIAGVGNEQFF. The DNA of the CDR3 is TGCGCCAGCAGCCTTATAGCGGGAGTGGGCAATGAGCAGTTCTTC.

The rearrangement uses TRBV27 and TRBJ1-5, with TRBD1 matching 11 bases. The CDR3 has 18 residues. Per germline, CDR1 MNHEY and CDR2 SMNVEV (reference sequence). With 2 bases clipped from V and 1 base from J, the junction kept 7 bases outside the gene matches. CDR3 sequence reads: CASSLRPGQGGSNQPQHF. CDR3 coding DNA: TGTGCCAGCAGTTTACGACCGGGACAGGGGGGAAGCAATCAGCCCCAGCATTTT.

CDR3 sequence: CASSLNTNLHEQYF. DNA of the CDR3: TGTGCCAGCAGCTTAAATACTAACCTCCACGAGCAGTACTTC. J is TRBJ2-7 and V is TRBV7-9, with D unclear. CDR3 length: 14 amino acids. The V gene's germline CDR1 is SEHNR and CDR2 FQNEAQ (reference sequence). Between the trimmed V and J ends, which lost 2 bases and 5 bases, there was a span of 13 bases.

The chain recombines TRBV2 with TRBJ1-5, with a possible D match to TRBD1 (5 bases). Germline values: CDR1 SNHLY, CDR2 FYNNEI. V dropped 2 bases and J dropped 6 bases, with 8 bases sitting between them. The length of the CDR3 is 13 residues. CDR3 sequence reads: CASSESGAQPQHF. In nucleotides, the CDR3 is TGTGCCAGCAGTGAAAGCGGGGCTCAGCCCCAGCATTTT.

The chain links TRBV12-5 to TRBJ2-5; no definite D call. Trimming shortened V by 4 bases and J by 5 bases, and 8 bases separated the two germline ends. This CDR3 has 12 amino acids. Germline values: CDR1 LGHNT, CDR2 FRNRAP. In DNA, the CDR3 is TGTGCTAGTGGTTATGAATTCGAGACCCAGTACTTC. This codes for CASGYEFETQYF.

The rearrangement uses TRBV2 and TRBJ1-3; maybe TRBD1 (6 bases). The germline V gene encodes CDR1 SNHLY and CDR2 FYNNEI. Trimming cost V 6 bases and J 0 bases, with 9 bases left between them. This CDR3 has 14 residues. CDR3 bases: TGTGCCAGCAGAGCGACAGGCTCTGGAAACACCATATATTTT. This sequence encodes CASRATGSGNTIYF.

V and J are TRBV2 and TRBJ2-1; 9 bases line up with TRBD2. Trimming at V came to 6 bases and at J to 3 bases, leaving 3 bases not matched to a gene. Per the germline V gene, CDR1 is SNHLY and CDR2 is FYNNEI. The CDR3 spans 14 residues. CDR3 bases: TGTGCCAGCAGGGCGGGGGGGGTCTACAATGAGCAGTTCTTC. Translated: CASRAGGVYNEQFF.

The CDR3 sequence: CASTGTGLSFSNQPQHF. In DNA form, the CDR3 reads TGTGCCAGCACCGGGACAGGGCTTTCGTTTAGCAATCAGCCCCAGCATTTT. The chain uses TRBV19 and TRBJ1-5; 9 bases line up with TRBD1. Trimming at V came to 9 bases and at J to 0 bases, leaving 12 bases not matched to a gene. CDR3 size: 17 residues. The germline V gene encodes CDR1 LNHDA and CDR2 SQIVND (reference sequence).

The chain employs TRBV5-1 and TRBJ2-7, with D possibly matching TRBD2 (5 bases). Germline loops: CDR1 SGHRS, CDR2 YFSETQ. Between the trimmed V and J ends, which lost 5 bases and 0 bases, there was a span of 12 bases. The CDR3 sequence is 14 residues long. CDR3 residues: CASRYKEGSYEQYF. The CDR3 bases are TGCGCCAGCAGATATAAAGAGGGCTCCTACGAGCAGTACTTC. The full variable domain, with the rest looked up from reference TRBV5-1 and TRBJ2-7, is KAGVTQTPRYLIKTRGQQVTLSCSPISGHRSVSWYQQTPGQGLQFLFEYFSETQRNKGNFPGRFSGRQFSNSRSEMNVSTLELGDSALYLCASRYKEGSYEQYFGPGTRLTVT.

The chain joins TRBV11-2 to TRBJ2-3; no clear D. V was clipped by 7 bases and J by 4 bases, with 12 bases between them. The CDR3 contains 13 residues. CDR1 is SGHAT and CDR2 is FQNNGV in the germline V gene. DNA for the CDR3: TGTGCCAGCAAGGGAAGGGTTGCAGATACGCAGTATTTT. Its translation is CASKGRVADTQYF.

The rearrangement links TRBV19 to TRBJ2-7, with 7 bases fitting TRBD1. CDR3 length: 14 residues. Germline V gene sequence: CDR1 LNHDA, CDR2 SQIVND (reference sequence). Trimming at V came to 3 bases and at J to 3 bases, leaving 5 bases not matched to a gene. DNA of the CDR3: TGTGCCAGTAGTATCGGTAGGACAGGCTACGAGCAGTACTTC. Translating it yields CASSIGRTGYEQYF.

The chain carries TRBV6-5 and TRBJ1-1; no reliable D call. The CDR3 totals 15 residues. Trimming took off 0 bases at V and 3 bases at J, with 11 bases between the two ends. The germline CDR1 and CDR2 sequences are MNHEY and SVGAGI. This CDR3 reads CASSYSYRRDTEAFF. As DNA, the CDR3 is TGTGCCAGCAGTTACTCGTACCGGAGGGACACTGAAGCTTTCTTT.

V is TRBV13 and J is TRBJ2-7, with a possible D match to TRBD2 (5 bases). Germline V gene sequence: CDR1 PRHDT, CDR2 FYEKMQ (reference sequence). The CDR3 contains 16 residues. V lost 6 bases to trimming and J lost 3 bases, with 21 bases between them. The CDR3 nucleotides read TGTGCCAGCAGTTTTAACTGGACTGGAAGAAGCTACGAGCAGTACTTC. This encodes CASSFNWTGRSYEQYF.

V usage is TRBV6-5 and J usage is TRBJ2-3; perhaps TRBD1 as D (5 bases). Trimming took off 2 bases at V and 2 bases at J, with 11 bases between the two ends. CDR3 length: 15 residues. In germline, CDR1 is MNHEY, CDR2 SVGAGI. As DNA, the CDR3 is TGTGCCAGCAGTTACGGGCAGGGCAACACAGATACGCAGTATTTT. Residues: CASSYGQGNTDTQYF.

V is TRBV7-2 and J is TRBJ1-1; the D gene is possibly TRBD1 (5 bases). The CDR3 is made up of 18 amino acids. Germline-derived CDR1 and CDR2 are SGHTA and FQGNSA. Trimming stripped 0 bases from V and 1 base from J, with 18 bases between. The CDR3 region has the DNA TGTGCCAGCAGCTTAGCGGGCCGGGGACCGACTACGAACACTGAAGCTTTCTTT. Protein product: CASSLAGRGPTTNTEAFF.